What follows describes a single TCR beta chain. Its antigen is unidentified. The source of the sample is a study of T-cell reconstitution after alpha-beta-depleted transplantation in children. Study outcomes and limitations: Counts and diversity of T cells one year after transplant came mostly from newly produced T cells. As was reported, about two months after transplant, alpha-beta T cells came from several hundred expanded graft clones. Day-60 TCRbeta diversity that was high in some patients was derived from surviving recipient T cells and thymic progenitors.

The CDR3 has 13 amino acids. V was clipped by 8 bases and J by 5 bases; unmatched bases: 7. Germline V gene sequence: CDR1 SEHNR, CDR2 FQNEAQ (reference sequence). Using unique molecular identifiers, the investigators prepared the TCRbeta library. MiXCR was run by TCRdb on the PCR reads, yielding one entry per CDR3 protein. The sample yields a few hundred thousand distinct CDR3 sequences, around 46% seen once. The source material was PBMCs, sampled before TCRalphabeta/CD19-depleted stem cell transplant. This chain links TRBV7-9 with TRBJ2-5, with 8 bases fitting TRBD1. The receptor was derived from a girl aged 2 to 10 with aplastic anemia, due to receive a stem cell transplant. CDR3 residues: CASGQGASETQYF. The CDR3, as DNA: TGTGCCAGCGGTCAGGGGGCGTCGGAGACCCAGTACTTC.